Presented here are 5 T cell receptor beta chains from one specimen sequenced in a study of naive and memory T cell subsets. Study-wide results and caveats: A few larger clonotypes appeared in naive repertoires, especially CD8, possibly memory cells re-expressing CD45RA.

The antigens of these receptors remain unknown. The beta constant-region primer was an equimolar mix of two oligonucleotides covering TRBC1 and TRBC2. Nested alpha and beta constant-region primers with the SP2 primer drove four PCR rounds on ligated cDNA. TCRdb passed the UMI-ligation and nested PCR reads through MiXCR, listing each CDR3 protein once. The sample includes more than 95,000 distinct CDR3 sequences, more than 12% of them seen just once. The sample consisted of naive CD8+ T cells from blood. The receptor set was obtained from a human donor in good health.

This clonotype turned up a few times. This chain connects TRBV5-5 to TRBJ1-5; D gene ambiguous. V was trimmed by 8 bases and J by 6 bases, leaving 6 bases between them. Per the germline V gene, CDR1 is SGHKS and CDR2 is YYEKEE (reference sequence). This CDR3 has 10 residues. The CDR3: CASRTQPQHF. Here the CDR3 DNA reads TGTGCCAGTAGGACTCAGCCCCAGCATTTT. The full variable domain, rest sourced from reference TRBV5-5 and TRBJ1-5, is DAGVTQSPTHLIKTRGQQVTLRCSPISGHKSVSWYQQVLGQGPQFIFQYYEKEERGRGNFPDRFSARQFPNYSSELNVNALLLGDSALYLCASRTQPQHFGDGTRLSIL.

This clonotype was seen a handful of times. The J gene is TRBJ2-3, the V gene TRBV6-5; D unresolved. The germline gives CDR1 MNHEY, CDR2 SVGAGI. CDR3 length: 16 residues. Trimming shortened V by 1 base and J by 0 bases, and 11 bases separated the two germline ends. This CDR3 reads CASSYFTGSSTDTQYF. The DNA of the CDR3 is TGTGCCAGCAGTTACTTTACCGGATCTAGCACAGATACGCAGTATTTT.

This chain connects TRBV7-2 to TRBJ2-7; D is perhaps TRBD1 or TRBD2 (5 bases each). The germline V gene encodes CDR1 SGHTA and CDR2 FQGNSA. V was trimmed by 5 bases and J by 6 bases, leaving 20 bases between them. This CDR3 is 15 amino acids long. CDR3 region: CASSPWGRSFREQYF. The CDR3 nucleotides read TGTGCCAGCAGCCCCTGGGGACGCTCCTTTCGCGAGCAGTACTTC.

This clonotype was counted at least ten times. The chain carries TRBV12-3 or TRBV12-4 and TRBJ2-1, with D unresolved. Trimming removed 3 bases at V and 9 bases at J, with 12 bases between. The CDR3 consists of 13 residues. The DNA of the CDR3 is TGTGCCAGCAGTTTCCCCATCATTGGTGAGCAGTTCTTC. As protein: CASSFPIIGEQFF.

This clonotype was detected only a few times. This chain links TRBV4-3 with TRBJ1-1; the D gene is possibly TRBD1 (5 bases). V lost 0 bases to trimming and J lost 4 bases, with 18 bases between them. The germline V gene has CDR1 LGHNA and CDR2 YSLEER. CDR3 length: 17 residues. CDR3 in amino acids: CASSQDLAGGRGTEAFF. The CDR3 bases are TGCGCCAGCAGCCAAGATCTGGCGGGGGGAAGGGGCACTGAAGCTTTCTTT.